The entry below gives a single T cell receptor beta chain sequence along with its context. Germline loops: CDR1 MDHEN, CDR2 SYDVKM. There are 15 residues in the CDR3. V was pared by 5 bases and J by 1 base, with 14 bases between. The entry originates in a study of blood T cell repertoires in COVID-19. Study information: Researchers got acute and convalescent COVID-19 samples from the United States, Italy and Spain. Sources were T cells, B-cell-depleted T cells, or PBMCs; the material itself was cDNA or gDNA.

In the study's own analysis: The assay estimated nucleated cells by amplifying reference gene primers. TCRdb's copy holds only in-frame clones and misses some; the assay was immunoSEQ multiplex PCR. The DNA gave D and trimming, while V, J and clone size come from that table. The table includes fewer than 500,000 clones, about 89% detected once. The TCR sequence derives from a woman aged 30 to 39 with acute or convalescent COVID-19. The source material was peripheral blood. The gene calls are TRBV28 and TRBJ1-2, with D possibly matching TRBD1 (6 bases). CDR3 in DNA: TGTGCCAGCAGTCCGCCGACAGGATATAACTATGGCTACACCTTC. Translated: CASSPPTGYNYGYTF.